The next 14 T cell receptor beta chains were all read from a single sample in a study of blood T cell repertoires in COVID-19. The repertoire was sequenced with immunoSEQ multiplex PCR; TCRdb's copy has only in-frame clones and lacks some. The sample contains 310,000 or so clones, around 90% of which appear only once. The sample taken for sequencing was PBMCs or T cells enriched from blood (not recorded which). All receptors come from a young woman with acute COVID-19.

The CDR3 protein is CASSYLAQANTGELFF. Written as DNA, the CDR3 is TGTGCCAGCAGTTACCTCGCACAGGCGAACACCGGGGAGCTGTTTTTT. The genes are TRBV6-5 and TRBJ2-2; D is perhaps TRBD1 (5 bases). Germline CDR1 reads MNHEY; CDR2 reads SVGAGI. The V end lost 2 bases, the J end lost 0 bases, and 10 bases lay between the germline ends. CDR3 size: 16 residues.

V is TRBV10-3 and J is TRBJ2-7; TRBD2 matches 14 bases. J was trimmed by 4 bases and V by 6 bases; bases with no gene match: 5. Germline CDR1 ENHRY, CDR2 SYGVKD. This CDR3 is 15 amino acids long. Here the CDR3 reads CAIRAGTSGSYEQYF. CDR3 DNA sequence: TGTGCCATCAGGGCCGGGACTAGCGGGAGTTACGAGCAGTACTTC.

This sequence joins TRBV28 and TRBJ2-1, with TRBD2 identical over 12 bases. V lost 0 bases, J lost 7 bases, and 10 bases stayed unmatched. CDR3 length equals 18 residues. Germline V lookup: CDR1 MDHEN, CDR2 SYDVKM. The CDR3 loop is CASSLWGPTSGSLNEQFF. DNA of the CDR3: TGTGCCAGCAGTTTATGGGGACCGACTAGCGGGAGTCTTAATGAGCAGTTCTTC.

This chain links TRBV28 with TRBJ2-1; TRBD2 matches at 9 bases. V lost 3 bases to trimming and J lost 7 bases; unmatched junction nucleotides: 10. The CDR3 totals 16 residues. The germline V gene has CDR1 MDHEN and CDR2 SYDVKM. This CDR3 is CASSFGGSGSKNEQFF. The CDR3 nucleotides are TGTGCCAGCAGTTTTGGGGGTAGCGGGAGCAAGAATGAGCAGTTCTTC. The complete variable domain, with remaining parts taken from reference TRBV28 and TRBJ2-1, reads DVKVTQSSRYLVKRTGEKVFLECVQDMDHENMFWYRQDPGLGLRLIYFSYDVKMKEKGDIPEGYSVSREKKERFSLILESASTNQTSMYLCASSFGGSGSKNEQFFGPGTRLTVL.

CDR3 residues: CASSLAQGNTIYF. The CDR3 bases are TGTGCCAGCAGTTTAGCACAGGGAAACACCATATATTTT. The chain couples TRBV27 to TRBJ1-3, with D uncertain. CDR3 size: 13 residues. The V gene's germline CDR1 is MNHEY and CDR2 SMNVEV (reference sequence). V was trimmed by 2 bases and J by 4 bases, leaving 6 bases between them.

The genes are TRBV6-6 and TRBJ2-1, with a weak D call TRBD2 (7 bases). The CDR3 loop spans 15 amino acids. The V and J ends lost 7 bases and 9 bases respectively, with 22 bases between them. CDR1 and CDR2 (germline): MNHNY, SVGAGI (reference sequence). In DNA form, the CDR3 reads TGTGCCAGCATCCCCCCCGGCGGGAGCAGGGGTGAGCAGTTCTTC. Amino acids: CASIPPGGSRGEQFF.

As regards this clone: This CDR3 is also generated by other DNA sequences in the sample. The chain carries TRBV28 and TRBJ2-2, with D maybe TRBD1 (6 bases). CDR1 and CDR2 (germline): MDHEN, SYDVKM. This CDR3 spans 14 amino acids. V was trimmed by 1 base and J by 3 bases, leaving 6 bases between them. The CDR3 loop is CASSLSGDTGELFF. CDR3 nucleotide sequence: TGTGCCAGCAGTTTATCAGGGGACACCGGGGAGCTGTTTTTT.

A single count supports this clone. The V and J genes are TRBV27 and TRBJ1-6; maybe TRBD1 (6 bases). The V end lost 6 bases, the J end lost 9 bases, and 9 bases lay between the germline ends. The CDR3 loop spans 12 amino acids. Germline CDR1 reads MNHEY; CDR2 reads SMNVEV (reference sequence). Here the CDR3 DNA reads TGTGCCAGCAGCCGGGGGGCTTCACCCCTCCACTTT. It specifies CASSRGASPLHF.

The rearrangement uses TRBV3-1 (or the pseudogene TRBV3-2) and TRBJ2-1, with 13 bases that match TRBD2. The CDR3 length is 15 residues. Trimming cost V 2 bases and J 7 bases; bases outside gene matches: 2. Germline CDR1 and CDR2: LGHDT and YNNKEL (reference sequence). This chain's CDR3 is CASSQQLAGGNEQFF. CDR3 DNA sequence: TGTGCCAGCAGCCAACAACTAGCGGGAGGGAATGAGCAGTTCTTC.

The chain couples TRBV25-1 to TRBJ2-3, with a possible D match to TRBD1 (6 bases). V lost 5 bases, J lost 2 bases, and 14 bases lay in between. CDR1 MGHDK and CDR2 SYGVNS come from the germline V gene. The CDR3 loop spans 15 amino acids. The CDR3 DNA reads TGTGCCAGCAGTACAACAGGGATCATCACAGATACGCAGTATTTT. This translates into CASSTTGIITDTQYF.

The chain carries TRBV30 and TRBJ2-7, with 9 bases lining up with TRBD1. Germline V CDR1 and CDR2: GTSNPN, SVGIG (reference sequence). This CDR3 is 17 amino acids long. The J segment lost 0 bases and the V segment lost 4 bases, leaving 13 bases of the junction unmatched. Written as DNA, the CDR3 is TGTGCCTGGAACGGTGGGGGACAGGGCCTGAGCTCCTACGAGCAGTACTTC. Its protein product is CAWNGGGQGLSSYEQYF.

V and J are TRBV30 and TRBJ1-5, with 7 bases that match TRBD1. There are 16 residues in the CDR3. Germline V gene sequence: CDR1 GTSNPN, CDR2 SVGIG (reference sequence). The junction had 11 bases not matched to a gene; V was cut back by 2 bases and J by 4 bases. The CDR3 reads CAWSLGQTGLNQPQHF. The CDR3 coding sequence is TGTGCCTGGAGTCTGGGTCAGACAGGGTTGAATCAGCCCCAGCATTTT.

The chain uses TRBV3-1 (or the pseudogene TRBV3-2) and TRBJ1-2; D possibly corresponds to TRBD1 (5 bases). Trimming stripped 0 bases from V and 4 bases from J, with 9 bases between. The CDR3 contains 14 residues. The germline CDR1 and CDR2 sequences are LGHDT and YNNKEL (reference sequence). CDR3 residues: CASSQEADSYGYTF. The DNA of the CDR3 is TGTGCCAGCAGCCAAGAGGCAGACAGCTATGGCTACACCTTC.

The chain links TRBV9 to TRBJ2-1; a weak D match, TRBD2 (6 bases). The germline V gene encodes CDR1 SGDLS and CDR2 YYNGEE. The V end was cut by 0 bases, the J end by 2 bases, with 21 bases between. The CDR3 has 19 residues. The CDR3 region is CASSVGDSVGTWAYNEQFF. The CDR3 coding sequence is TGTGCCAGCAGCGTAGGGGACTCAGTCGGGACTTGGGCCTACAATGAGCAGTTCTTC. Complete variable domain (other parts from reference TRBV9 and TRBJ2-1): DSGVTQTPKHLITATGQRVTLRCSPRSGDLSVYWYQQSLDQGLQFLIQYYNGEERAKGNILERFSAQQFPDLHSELNLSSLELGDSALYFCASSVGDSVGTWAYNEQFFGPGTRLTVL.